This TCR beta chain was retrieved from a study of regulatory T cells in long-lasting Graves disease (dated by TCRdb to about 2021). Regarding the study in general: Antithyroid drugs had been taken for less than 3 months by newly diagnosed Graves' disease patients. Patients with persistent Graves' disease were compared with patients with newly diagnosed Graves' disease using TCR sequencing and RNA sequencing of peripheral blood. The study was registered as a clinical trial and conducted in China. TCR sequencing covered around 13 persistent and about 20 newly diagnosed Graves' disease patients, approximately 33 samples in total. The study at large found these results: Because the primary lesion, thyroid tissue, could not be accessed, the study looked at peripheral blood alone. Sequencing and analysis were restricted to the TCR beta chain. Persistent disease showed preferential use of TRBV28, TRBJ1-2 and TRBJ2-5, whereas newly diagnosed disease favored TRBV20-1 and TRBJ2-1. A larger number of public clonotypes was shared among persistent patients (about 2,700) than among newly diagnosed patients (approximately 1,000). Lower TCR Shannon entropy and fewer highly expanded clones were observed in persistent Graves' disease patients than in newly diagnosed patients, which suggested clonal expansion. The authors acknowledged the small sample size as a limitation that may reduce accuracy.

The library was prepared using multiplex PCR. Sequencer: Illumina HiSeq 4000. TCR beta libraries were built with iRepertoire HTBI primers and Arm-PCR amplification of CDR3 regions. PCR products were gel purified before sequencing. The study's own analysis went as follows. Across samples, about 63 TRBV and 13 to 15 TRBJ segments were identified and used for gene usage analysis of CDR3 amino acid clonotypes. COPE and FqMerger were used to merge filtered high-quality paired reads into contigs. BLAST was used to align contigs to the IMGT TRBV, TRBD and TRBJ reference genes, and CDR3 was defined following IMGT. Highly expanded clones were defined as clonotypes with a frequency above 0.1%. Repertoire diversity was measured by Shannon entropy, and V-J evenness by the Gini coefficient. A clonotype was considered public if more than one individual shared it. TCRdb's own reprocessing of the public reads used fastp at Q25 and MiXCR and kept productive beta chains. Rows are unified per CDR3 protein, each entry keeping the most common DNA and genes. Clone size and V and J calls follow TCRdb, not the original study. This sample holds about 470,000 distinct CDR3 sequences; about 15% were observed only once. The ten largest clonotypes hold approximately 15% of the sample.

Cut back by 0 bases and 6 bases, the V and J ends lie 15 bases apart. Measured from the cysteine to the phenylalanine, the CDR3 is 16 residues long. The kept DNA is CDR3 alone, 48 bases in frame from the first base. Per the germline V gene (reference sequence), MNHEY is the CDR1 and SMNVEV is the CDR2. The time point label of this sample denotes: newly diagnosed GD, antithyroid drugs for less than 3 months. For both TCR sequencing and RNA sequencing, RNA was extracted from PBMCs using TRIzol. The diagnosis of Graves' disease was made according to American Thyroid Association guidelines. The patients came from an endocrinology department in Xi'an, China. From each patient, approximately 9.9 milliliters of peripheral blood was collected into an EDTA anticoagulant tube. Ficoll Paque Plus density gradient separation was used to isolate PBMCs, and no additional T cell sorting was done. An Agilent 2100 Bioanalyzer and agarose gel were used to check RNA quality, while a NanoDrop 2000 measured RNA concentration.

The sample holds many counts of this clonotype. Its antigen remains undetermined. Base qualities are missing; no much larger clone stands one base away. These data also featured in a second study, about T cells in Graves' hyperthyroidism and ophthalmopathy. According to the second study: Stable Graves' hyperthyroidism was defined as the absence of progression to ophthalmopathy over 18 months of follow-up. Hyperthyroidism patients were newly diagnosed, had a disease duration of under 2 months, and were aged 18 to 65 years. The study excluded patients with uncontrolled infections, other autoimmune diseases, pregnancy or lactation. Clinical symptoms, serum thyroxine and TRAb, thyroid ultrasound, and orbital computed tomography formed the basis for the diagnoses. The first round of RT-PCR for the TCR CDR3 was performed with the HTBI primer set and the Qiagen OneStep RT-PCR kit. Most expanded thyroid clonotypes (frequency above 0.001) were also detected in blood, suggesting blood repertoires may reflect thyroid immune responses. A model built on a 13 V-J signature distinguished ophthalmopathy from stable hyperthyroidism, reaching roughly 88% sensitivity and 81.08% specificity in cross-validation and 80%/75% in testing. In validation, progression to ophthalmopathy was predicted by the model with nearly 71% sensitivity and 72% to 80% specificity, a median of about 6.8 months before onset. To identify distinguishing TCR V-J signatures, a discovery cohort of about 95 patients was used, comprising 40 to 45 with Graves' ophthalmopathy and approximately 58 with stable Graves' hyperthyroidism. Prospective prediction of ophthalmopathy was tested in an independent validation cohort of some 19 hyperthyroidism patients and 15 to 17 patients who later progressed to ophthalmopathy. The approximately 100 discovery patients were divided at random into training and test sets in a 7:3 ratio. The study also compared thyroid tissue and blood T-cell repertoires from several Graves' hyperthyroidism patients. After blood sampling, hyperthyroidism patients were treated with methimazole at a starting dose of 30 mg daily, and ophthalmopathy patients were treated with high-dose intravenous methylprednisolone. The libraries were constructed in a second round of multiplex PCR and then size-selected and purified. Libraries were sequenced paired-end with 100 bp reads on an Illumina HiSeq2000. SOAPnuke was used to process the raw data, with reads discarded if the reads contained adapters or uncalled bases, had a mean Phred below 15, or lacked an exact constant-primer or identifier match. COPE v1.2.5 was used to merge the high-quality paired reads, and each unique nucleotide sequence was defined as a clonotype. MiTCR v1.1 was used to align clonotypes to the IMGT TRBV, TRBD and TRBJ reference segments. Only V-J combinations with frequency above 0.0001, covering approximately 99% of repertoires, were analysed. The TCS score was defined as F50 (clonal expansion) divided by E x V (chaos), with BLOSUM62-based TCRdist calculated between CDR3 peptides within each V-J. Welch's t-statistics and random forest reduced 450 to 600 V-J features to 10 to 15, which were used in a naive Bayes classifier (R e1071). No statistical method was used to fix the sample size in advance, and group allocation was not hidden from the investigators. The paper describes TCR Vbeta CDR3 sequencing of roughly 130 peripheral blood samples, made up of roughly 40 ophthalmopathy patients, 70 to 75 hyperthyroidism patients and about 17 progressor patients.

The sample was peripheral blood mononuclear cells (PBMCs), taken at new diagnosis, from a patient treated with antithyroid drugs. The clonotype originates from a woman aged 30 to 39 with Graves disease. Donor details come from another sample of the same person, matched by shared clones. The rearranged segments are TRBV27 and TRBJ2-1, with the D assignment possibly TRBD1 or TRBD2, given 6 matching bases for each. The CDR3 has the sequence CASSLSWGASFNEQFF. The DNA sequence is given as TGTGCCAGCAGTTTATCGTGGGGGGCTTCTTTCAATGAGCAGTTCTTC.